These 3 T cell receptor beta chains were all obtained from the same sample, sequenced in a study of blood T cells in healthy people across ages. A second PCR, run for about 6 to 11 cycles, used a sample-barcoded 5' primer plus a J-beta primer mix. One entry per CDR3 protein results from TCRdb running MiXCR on the 5' RACE reads. The profile shows about 680,000 distinct CDR3 sequences, 49% of them singletons. Specimen: blood. The source is an older woman in good health.

A note on this clonotype: It may be a read error: a sequence one base away is much more abundant. The gene calls are TRBV7-9 and TRBJ2-1; TRBD2 aligns across 7 bases. Near its end, the DNA agrees better with TRBJ2-7, so the J call may be wrong. Germline V gene sequence: CDR1 SEHNR, CDR2 FQNEAQ (reference sequence). The CDR3 consists of 16 residues. The DNA for the CDR3 is TGTGCCAGCAGCTTAAAAAAGGCGGGAGTCGGAAATGAGCAGTACTTC. Its protein product is CASSLKKAGVGNEQYF.

The V and J genes are TRBV4-3 and TRBJ2-3; D is ambiguous. The CDR3 loop spans 14 amino acids. V lost 3 bases, J lost 4 bases, and 11 bases lay in between. Per germline, CDR1 LGHNA and CDR2 YSLEER. The CDR3 DNA sequence: TGCGCCAGCAGCCACACAGCACCCCCAGATACGCAGTATTTT. It codes for CASSHTAPPDTQYF.

The rearrangement joins TRBV10-3 to TRBJ2-1; possible D gene TRBD1, 5 bases. Trimming removed 10 bases at V and 0 bases at J, with 10 bases between. Germline CDR1 reads ENHRY; CDR2 reads SYGVKD. There are 13 residues in the CDR3. DNA of the CDR3: TGTGCCACCCAAGACAGCTCCTACAATGAGCAGTTCTTC. Its translation is CATQDSSYNEQFF.